These 15 T cell receptor beta chains came from one sample sequenced in a study of cytomegalovirus exposure and HLA in healthy donors. PCR primers comprised 60 Vbeta and 13 Jbeta primers. TCRdb's copy holds only in-frame clones and misses some; the assay was immunoSEQ multiplex PCR. The sample has about 110,000 clones; 83% are singletons. What was sequenced was PBMCs. The receptors were sampled from a young man in good health and CMV-seronegative.

This sequence joins TRBV9 and TRBJ2-7; tentative D call: TRBD1 (6 bases). Germline loops: CDR1 SGDLS, CDR2 YYNGEE. V was shortened by 2 bases and J by 7 bases, with 16 bases between the two germline ends. The CDR3 has 14 amino acids. The DNA for the CDR3 is TGTGCCAGCAGCGTTTCCCCCGCACAGGGAGAGCAGTACTTC. Its protein product is CASSVSPAQGEQYF.

This chain connects TRBV19 to TRBJ2-1; D is uncertain. V shed 2 bases and J shed 3 bases, with 11 bases lying between them. CDR1 LNHDA and CDR2 SQIVND come from the germline V gene (reference sequence). The CDR3 is 15 amino acids. The CDR3 DNA is TGTGCCAGTAGTATACGACTCTCCTTCTACAATGAGCAGTTCTTC. Residues: CASSIRLSFYNEQFF.

The gene calls are TRBV7-9 and TRBJ2-7; D is possibly TRBD1 (6 bases). CDR1 is SEHNR, CDR2 FQNEAQ, per germline (reference sequence). The CDR3 is 13 amino acids. V lost 4 bases to trimming and J lost 1 base, with 8 bases between them. Here the CDR3 DNA reads TGTGCCAGCAGCTATCAGGGGTCCTACGAGCAGTACTTC. This encodes CASSYQGSYEQYF.

The chain has TRBV4-3 and TRBJ2-7, with 8 bases identical to TRBD2. There are 14 residues in the CDR3. Germline V gene data show CDR1 as LGHNA and CDR2 as YSLEER. V lost 5 bases, J lost 5 bases, and 8 bases stayed unmatched. Written as DNA, the CDR3 is TGCGCCAGCAGCGGGGGACTAGTGGGGCACGAGCAGTACTTC. Translated: CASSGGLVGHEQYF.

The V call is TRBV30, the J call TRBJ2-1; D is unclear. Germline V gene data show CDR1 as GTSNPN and CDR2 as SVGIG (reference sequence). Trimming removed 6 bases from V and 7 bases from J, with 13 bases in between. CDR3 length: 12 residues. In nucleotides, the CDR3 is TGTGCCTGCGACCTATCTAGTAATGAGCAGTTCTTC. This encodes CACDLSSNEQFF.

As to this clone: Other DNA sequences in this specimen translate into the identical CDR3. This sequence joins TRBV7-9 and TRBJ2-7; possibly TRBD1 for D (6 bases). The CDR3 is made up of 13 amino acids. V lost 5 bases to trimming and J lost 4 bases, with 12 bases between them. Germline V gives CDR1 SEHNR, CDR2 FQNEAQ (reference sequence). The CDR3 is CASSPGQLYEQYF. In nucleotides, the CDR3 is TGTGCCAGCAGCCCAGGACAGCTTTACGAGCAGTACTTC.

The chain combines TRBV10-2 with TRBJ2-7, with TRBD2 identical over 13 bases. Germline CDR1 reads WSHSY; CDR2 reads SAAADI. V lost 8 bases and J lost 4; bases outside the gene matches: 14. This CDR3 spans 17 amino acids. The CDR3: CASAGLAGVPLNYEQYF. The CDR3, as DNA: TGCGCCAGCGCAGGACTAGCGGGAGTACCCCTAAATTACGAGCAGTACTTC.

This chain connects TRBV7-2 to TRBJ2-7; TRBD2 matches at 11 bases. Germline assignment: CDR1 SGHTA and CDR2 FQGNSA. V shed 5 bases, J shed 1 base, and the junction held 7 bases outside the gene matches. The CDR3 runs to 16 residues. CDR3 in DNA: TGTGCCAGCAGCACCTCTAGCGGGAGGATATCCTACGAGCAGTACTTC. The encoded protein is CASSTSSGRISYEQYF.

As for this clone: This CDR3 is also generated by other DNA sequences in the sample. V and J are TRBV6-5 and TRBJ2-7; 8 bases are shared with TRBD2. Germline CDR1 and CDR2: MNHEY and SVGAGI. This CDR3 spans 14 amino acids. The V segment lost 8 bases and the J segment 5 bases; nucleotides outside the gene matches: 11. The DNA for the CDR3 is TGTGCCAGCCGTATAGCGGGACCAGGCGACGAGCAGTACTTC. It specifies CASRIAGPGDEQYF.

The chain uses TRBV29-1 and TRBJ2-7; D not certain. CDR3 length: 11 residues. Trimming cost V 4 bases and J 2 bases, with 6 bases left between them. Germline V gives CDR1 SQVTM, CDR2 ANQGSEA. The CDR3 sequence: CSVGSAYEQYF. CDR3 DNA sequence: TGCAGCGTTGGGAGCGCCTACGAGCAGTACTTC.

The chain is built from TRBV28 and TRBJ1-2; no firm D call. This CDR3 region has 12 residues. V shed 5 bases and J shed 4 bases, with 8 bases lying between them. Germline V lookup: CDR1 MDHEN, CDR2 SYDVKM. The CDR3 region is CASSLLLYGYTF. In nucleotides, the CDR3 is TGTGCCAGCAGTCTTTTACTCTATGGCTACACCTTC.

V and J are TRBV5-1 and TRBJ2-7, with 7 bases that match TRBD2. This CDR3 has 16 residues. Germline V lookup: CDR1 SGHRS, CDR2 YFSETQ. Germline trimming cut 0 bases from V and 0 bases from J; bases unmatched to any gene: 6. CDR3 protein: CASSLDPSGTSYEQYF. The DNA for the CDR3 is TGCGCCAGCAGCTTGGACCCTAGCGGTACCTCCTACGAGCAGTACTTC.

The V and J genes are TRBV10-3 and TRBJ2-7; 7 bases fit TRBD2. Trimming took 0 bases from V and 9 from J; bases not matched to a gene: 8. The CDR3 contains 14 residues. Germline loops: CDR1 ENHRY, CDR2 SYGVKD. The CDR3 sequence is CAISESAGISGQYF. CDR3 in DNA: TGTGCCATCAGTGAGTCAGCGGGGATCTCGGGGCAGTACTTC.

The chain links TRBV6-6 to TRBJ1-3; D might be TRBD1 (5 bases). Trimming removed 7 bases from V and 7 bases from J, with 11 bases in between. The CDR3 is 12 residues long. The V gene's germline CDR1 is MNHNY and CDR2 SVGAGI (reference sequence). In DNA form, the CDR3 reads TGTGCCAGCACAACAGGTCGTAACACCATATATTTT. Translating gives CASTTGRNTIYF.

This chain connects TRBV5-4 to TRBJ1-1; TRBD1 is a possible D gene (5 bases). CDR1 is SGHNT, CDR2 YYREEE, per germline (reference sequence). The CDR3 sequence is 15 residues long. With 1 base removed from V and 1 base from J, the gap between germline ends came to 11 bases. In nucleotides, the CDR3 is TGTGCCAGCAGCTTGATAGGCAGGGCGAACACTGAAGCTTTCTTT. This translates into CASSLIGRANTEAFF.